This T cell receptor beta chain was identified in a study of cytomegalovirus exposure and HLA in healthy donors. The study, taken as a whole, reports: The finding came from a later analysis; first-cohort TCR clusters tended to co-occur in the roughly 120 validation repertoires.

The sample holds one count of this clone. The antigen remains unidentified. The CDR3 consists of 16 residues. The trim removed 4 bases at V and 1 base at J, leaving 6 bases unmatched. The germline V gene has CDR1 SGHNT and CDR2 YYREEE (reference sequence). Using immunoSEQ multiplex PCR, the repertoire was profiled, and TCRdb retains in-frame clones only, with some absent. The sample carries 160,000 or so clones, about 89% recorded once. This chain joins TRBV5-4 and TRBJ2-2; 8 nucleotides match TRBD1. The material sequenced was PBMCs. This sequence was found in a man between 18 and 35 years old in good health and CMV-seropositive. The CDR3 sequence: CASSQGQGRNTGELFF. The CDR3, as DNA: TGTGCCAGCAGCCAAGGACAGGGCCGGAACACCGGGGAGCTGTTTTTT.